A selection of T cell receptor beta chains follows, all from one sample in a study of PD-1 blockade in classical Hodgkin lymphoma. Sequencing used immunoSEQ multiplex PCR; TCRdb keeps in-frame clones, though not all of them. The repertoire has approximately 29,000 clones, roughly 80% of them found once; the top ten carry 0.5% to 0.7%. This material consisted of CD4+ T cells from blood, taken before the fourth cycle of nivolumab. These receptors were taken from a human donor with classical Hodgkin lymphoma. Each CDR3 is given with its conserved first and last residue. D genes are given only for firm matches. Clone size is not always given. Where it is, it says once, few, many or a class for expanded clones.

TRBD1 TRBJ2-4 . TRBV14 TGTGCCAGCAGCCAAGTTTGGGGACAGGGGAAAAACATTCAGTACTTC CASSQVWGQGKNIQYF
. TRBJ1-6 . TRBV18 TGTGCCAGCTCGCCGCTCGGGGGAGAAAATTCACCCCTCCACTTT CASSPLGGENSPLHF
. TRBJ2-7 . TRBV18 TGTGCCAGCTCACCACTCATTGGGGTGGCTAGCGAGCAGTACTTC CASSPLIGVASEQYF
. TRBJ1-2 . TRBV6-1 TGTGCCAGCAGTGAAGGGGGGGCTGCTAACTATGGCTACACCTTC CASSEGGAANYGYTF
. TRBJ2-3 . TRBV2 TGTGCCAGCAGCTTAACAACAGATACGCAGTATTTT CASSLTTDTQYF
TRBD2 TRBJ2-3 . TRBV6-6 TGTGCCAGCAGTGGGGGACTAGCGGTAGGCACAGATACGCAGTATTTT CASSGGLAVGTDTQYF
. TRBJ1-2 . TRBV28 TGTGCCAGCAGTTCGCCGGGAGCCCACTATGGCTACACCTTC CASSSPGAHYGYTF
TRBD1 TRBJ1-5 . TRBV28 TGTGCCAGCAGCCGGACAGGGGATAGCAATCAGCCCCAGCATTTT CASSRTGDSNQPQHF
TRBD1 TRBJ2-3 . TRBV7-2 TGTGCCAGCAGCTTCACAGGGGGGCCCACAGATACGCAGTATTTT CASSFTGGPTDTQYF
TRBD2 TRBJ2-3 . TRBV9 TGTGCCAGCAAACCTAGCGGGGGGGCAGATACGCAGTATTTT CASKPSGGADTQYF
TRBD1 TRBJ2-1 . TRBV7-3 TGTGCCAGCAGCTTCCGGACAGGGGTCAATGAGCAGTTCTTC CASSFRTGVNEQFF
. TRBJ1-2 few TRBV28 TGTGCCAGCACCTTGCAAAGGGTCAGCTACACCTTC CASTLQRVSYTF
TRBD1 TRBJ2-6 . TRBV7-9 TGTGCCAGCAGCTCAACTGGGACAGCAGCCTCTGGGGCCAACGTCCTGACTTTC CASSSTGTAASGANVLTF
TRBD1 TRBJ1-2 . TRBV19 TGTGCCAGTAGTATACTAAGGACAGGAATTCCTTACTATGGCTACACCTTC CASSILRTGIPYYGYTF
TRBD1 TRBJ1-3 . TRBV5-4 TGTGCCAGCAGCACCCTGACAGGGGCTGGAAACACCATATATTTT CASSTLTGAGNTIYF
. TRBJ2-3 . TRBV7-2 TGTGCCAGCAGCTTAGAATGGGGGGATACGCAGTATTTT CASSLEWGDTQYF
TRBD2 TRBJ2-2 . TRBV5-1 TGCGCCAGCAGCCCTGGACTAGCAATGAACACCGGGGAGCTGTTTTTT CASSPGLAMNTGELFF
TRBD1 TRBJ2-3 . TRBV9 TGTGCCAGCAGCGCGCTGGACAGGGCGAGAACAAATACGCAGTATTTT CASSALDRARTNTQYF
TRBD2 TRBJ2-1 . TRBV5-6 TGTGCCAGCAGCTCGAGGACTAGCGGCCTTCCAGGGTTCTTC CASSSRTSGLPGFF
. TRBJ2-5 . TRBV27 TGTGCCAGCAGTTTGGGGGAGACCCAGTACTTC CASSLGETQYF
. TRBJ2-1 . TRBV5-1 TGCGCCAGCAGCTTGGGTGGGGGCTCCTACAATGAGCAGTTCTTC CASSLGGGSYNEQFF
. TRBJ1-1 . TRBV4-2 TGTGCCAGCAGCCAAGATTGGGCAGGCCGCGGGGCTTTCTTT CASSQDWAGRGAFF
. TRBJ2-1 . TRBV7-2 TGTGCCAGCAGCTCCCGGTTGAGTTACAATGAGCAGTTCTTC CASSSRLSYNEQFF
. TRBJ2-7 . TRBV18 TGTGCCAGCTCACCACTATGGACAGCCCGCTCCTACGAGCAGTACTTC CASSPLWTARSYEQYF
. TRBJ2-1 few TRBV29-1 TGCAGCGTTGCTGGGTCAGGGGATGAGCAGTTCTTC CSVAGSGDEQFF
. TRBJ2-3 . TRBV25-1 TGTGCCAGCAGTCGGCAGGGACGGGTCACAGATACGCAGTATTTT CASSRQGRVTDTQYF
. TRBJ1-4 . TRBV29-1 TGCAGCGTTGCGCAGGTTAATGAAAAACTGTTTTTT CSVAQVNEKLFF
. TRBJ2-2 . TRBV13 TGTGCCAGCAGCTTAGGTCCCTGGACGGGGGACACCGGGGAGCTGTTTTTT CASSLGPWTGDTGELFF
. TRBJ1-4 . TRBV6-5 TGTGCCAGCAGTTACGAAGTCGGAGTCGCCGGGGAAAAACTGTTTTTT CASSYEVGVAGEKLFF
. TRBJ2-5 . TRBV12-2 TGTGCAAGTCGCTTAAGCAGACTAGCGGCAGAAGAGACCCAGTACTTC CASRLSRLAAEETQYF
. TRBJ1-3 . TRBV11-2 TGTGCCAGCAGCTTAGAGAGAGGGAGCTCTGGAAACACCATATATTTT CASSLERGSSGNTIYF
. TRBJ1-3 . TRBV6-5 TGTGCCAGCAGCCGAGCAGGGAACTCTGGAAACACCATATATTTT CASSRAGNSGNTIYF
. TRBJ2-3 . TRBV2 TGTGCCAGCAGCAAAGGGGGCAGGGGGGTTACGTATTTT CASSKGGRGVTYF
TRBD1 TRBJ1-4 . TRBV2 TGTGCCAGCACCTGGGACAGGGAAGAAAAACTGTTTTTT CASTWDREEKLFF
TRBD2 TRBJ2-1 . TRBV28 TGTGCCAGCAGTTTGACTAGCGGGTGGGACTACAATGAGCAGTTCTTC CASSLTSGWDYNEQFF
. TRBJ2-1 . TRBV7-3 TGTGCCAGCAGCGATGGACCGTACAATGAGCAGTTCTTC CASSDGPYNEQFF
TRBD1 TRBJ2-7 . TRBV28 TGTGCCAGCAGGCCAGACAGGGGGGGCTCCTACGAGCAGTACTTC CASRPDRGGSYEQYF
TRBD2 TRBJ2-3 . TRBV7-2 TGTGCCAGCAGCTTTAGCGGGGGGGCCACGTCCACAGATACGCAGTATTTT CASSFSGGATSTDTQYF
TRBD2 TRBJ2-3 once TRBV7-7 TGTGCTAGCAGCTTAGGAGGGGGGACTAGAGGCACAGATACGCAGTATTTT CASSLGGGTRGTDTQYF
TRBD2 TRBJ2-1 . TRBV18 TGTGCCAGCTCACCACCGTACACTAGCGGGGGCAATGAGCAGTTCTTC CASSPPYTSGGNEQFF
TRBD1 TRBJ1-4 . TRBV28 TGTGCCAGCAGCTTCCGGACAGGGCGTAATGAAAAACTGTTTTTT CASSFRTGRNEKLFF
. TRBJ1-5 . TRBV21-1 TGTGCCAGCAGCAAAGACGTAGGTCTGGGGCAGGGGGATAGCAATCAGCCCCAGCATTTT CASSKDVGLGQGDSNQPQHF